This T cell receptor beta chain is from a study of blood T cell repertoires in COVID-19. Study-level information: The cDNA or gDNA used as material had been derived from T cells, B-cell-depleted T cells, or PBMCs.

Contact with a PCR-confirmed or clinician-diagnosed COVID-19 case occurred within 2 weeks of entry. TCRdb's table, derived via immunoSEQ multiplex PCR, lists solely in-frame clones and lacks some. The data contain roughly 400,000 clones, roughly nine tenths of them seen just once; the ten biggest clones take up about 0.9%. The origin of this receptor is a woman aged 35 to 49 who had been exposed to COVID-19. Sequencing was done on a sample of PBMCs or T cells enriched from blood (not recorded which).

In nucleotides, the CDR3 is TGTGCCAGTAGTACCCCTGGCAGCCCTCGGGAGGGTGAAAAACTGTTTTTT. Its translation is CASSTPGSPREGEKLFF. The chain couples TRBV19 to TRBJ1-4; D is unclear. The germline V and J ends were trimmed by 4 bases and 7 bases, with 22 bases remaining between them. Germline CDR1 is LNHDA and CDR2 is SQIVND (reference sequence). CDR3 length equals 17 residues. Looking up the rest from reference TRBV19 and TRBJ1-4 gives the full variable domain: DGGITQSPKYLFRKEGQNVTLSCEQNLNHDAMYWYRQDPGQGLRLIYYSQIVNDFQKGDIAEGYSVSREKKESFPLTVTSAQKNPTAFYLCASSTPGSPREGEKLFFGSGTQLSVL.